These T cell receptor beta chains were read from a single sample in a study of T-cell memory formation after mild COVID-19. Via MiXCR, TCRdb re-called the 5' RACE reads, giving one row per CDR3 protein. The sample carries 300,000 to 400,000 distinct CDR3 sequences, 15% to 20% recorded once. The sequenced sample consisted of PBMCs or a T cell subset sorted from them (not recorded which). These receptors originate from a man between 18 and 29 years old who had mild COVID-19 (a few samples of this study predate the infection). Cell type and time point are not known. Both conserved end residues are part of each CDR3. The D gene is left open where the match is weak. Clone sizes are given selectively: once, few, many, or a class where the clone is expanded.

clone_size: -; v_call: TRBV20-1; j_call: TRBJ2-4; d_call: -; cdr3_aa: CSAREGPKNIQYF; cdr3_nt: TGCAGTGCTAGAGAGGGTCCCAAAAACATTCAGTACTTC
clone_size: -; v_call: TRBV6-5; j_call: TRBJ2-3; d_call: TRBD2; cdr3_aa: CASSLGVAGADTQYF; cdr3_nt: TGTGCCAGCAGCCTCGGGGTAGCGGGGGCAGATACGCAGTATTTT
clone_size: few; v_call: TRBV4-1; j_call: TRBJ2-6; d_call: -; cdr3_aa: CASSQGGPGANVLTF; cdr3_nt: TGCGCCAGCAGCCAAGGGGGACCCGGGGCCAACGTCCTGACTTTC
clone_size: many; v_call: TRBV7-2; j_call: TRBJ2-3; d_call: TRBD2; cdr3_aa: CASSRRSGDSRDTQYF; cdr3_nt: TGTGCCAGCAGCCGCCGGAGCGGGGACTCACGAGATACGCAGTATTTT
clone_size: few; v_call: TRBV4-2; j_call: TRBJ1-4; d_call: -; cdr3_aa: CASSQDDRRTNEKLFF; cdr3_nt: TGTGCCAGCAGCCAAGATGACAGGAGGACTAATGAAAAACTGTTTTTT
clone_size: -; v_call: TRBV12-3/TRBV12-4; j_call: TRBJ2-5; d_call: -; cdr3_aa: CASSPQGLQETQYF; cdr3_nt: TGTGCCAGCAGTCCCCAGGGACTGCAAGAGACCCAGTACTTC
clone_size: few; v_call: TRBV6-5; j_call: TRBJ2-5; d_call: -; cdr3_aa: CASSRKQASHAQETQYF; cdr3_nt: TGTGCCAGCAGCCGCAAGCAGGCTTCCCATGCCCAAGAGACCCAGTACTTC
clone_size: -; v_call: TRBV7-2; j_call: TRBJ1-5; d_call: -; cdr3_aa: CASSFWGVHQPQHF; cdr3_nt: TGTGCCAGCAGCTTCTGGGGGGTCCATCAGCCCCAGCATTTT
clone_size: few; v_call: TRBV20-1; j_call: TRBJ2-4; d_call: -; cdr3_aa: CSARGRAKNIQYF; cdr3_nt: TGCAGCGCCCGGGGGCGGGCCAAAAACATTCAGTACTTC
clone_size: -; v_call: TRBV29-1; j_call: TRBJ2-7; d_call: -; cdr3_aa: CSVVVAAEQYF; cdr3_nt: TGCAGCGTTGTCGTAGCAGCGGAGCAGTACTTC
clone_size: many; v_call: TRBV5-1; j_call: TRBJ2-2; d_call: -; cdr3_aa: CASSAGQITGELFF; cdr3_nt: TGCGCCAGCAGCGCGGGACAGATCACCGGGGAGCTGTTTTTT
clone_size: -; v_call: TRBV7-6; j_call: TRBJ2-2; d_call: -; cdr3_aa: CASSLTGNRAGELFF; cdr3_nt: TGTGCCAGCAGCTTAACAGGGAATCGGGCCGGGGAGCTGTTTTTT
clone_size: once; v_call: TRBV5-1; j_call: TRBJ2-1; d_call: -; cdr3_aa: CASSSRTATVLNEQFF; cdr3_nt: TGCGCCAGCAGCTCTCGGACCGCCACGGTCCTCAATGAGCAGTTCTTC
clone_size: few; v_call: TRBV20-1; j_call: TRBJ2-3; d_call: -; cdr3_aa: CSARGFTDTLREF; cdr3_nt: TGCAGTGCTAGAGGTTTCACAGATACGCTTCGTGAGTTT
clone_size: -; v_call: TRBV12-3/TRBV12-4; j_call: TRBJ1-6; d_call: -; cdr3_aa: CASSLVGSRNSPLHF; cdr3_nt: TGTGCCAGCAGTTTAGTAGGGTCCCGGAATTCACCCCTCCACTTT
clone_size: few; v_call: TRBV6-1; j_call: TRBJ1-5; d_call: TRBD1; cdr3_aa: CASRWGQGNNQPQHF; cdr3_nt: TGTGCCAGCAGATGGGGACAGGGAAACAATCAGCCCCAGCATTTT
clone_size: few; v_call: TRBV5-1; j_call: TRBJ2-3; d_call: -; cdr3_aa: CASAPGLNMADTQYF; cdr3_nt: TGCGCCAGCGCTCCGGGACTGAATATGGCAGATACGCAGTATTTT
clone_size: few; v_call: TRBV4-2; j_call: TRBJ2-5; d_call: -; cdr3_aa: CASSQSQETQYF; cdr3_nt: TGTGCCAGCAGCCAATCGCAGGAGACCCAGTACTTC
clone_size: -; v_call: TRBV6-4; j_call: TRBJ1-5; d_call: -; cdr3_aa: CASSVEYSNQPQHF; cdr3_nt: TGTGCCAGCAGTGTCGAGTATAGCAATCAGCCCCAGCATTTT
clone_size: -; v_call: TRBV6-2/TRBV6-3; j_call: TRBJ2-7; d_call: -; cdr3_aa: CASRPRTGTVYYEQYF; cdr3_nt: TGTGCCAGCAGGCCTCGAACCGGGACGGTGTACTACGAGCAGTACTTC
clone_size: -; v_call: TRBV2; j_call: TRBJ2-1; d_call: -; cdr3_aa: CASSEALQAAEQFF; cdr3_nt: TGTGCCAGCAGTGAAGCGCTTCAAGCAGCTGAGCAGTTCTTC
clone_size: -; v_call: TRBV20-1; j_call: TRBJ2-7; d_call: -; cdr3_aa: CSARVDHEQYF; cdr3_nt: TGCAGTGCTAGAGTCGACCACGAGCAGTACTTC
clone_size: -; v_call: TRBV6-2/TRBV6-3; j_call: TRBJ2-2; d_call: -; cdr3_aa: CASKAASGELFF; cdr3_nt: TGTGCCAGCAAAGCGGCGTCAGGGGAGCTGTTTTTT
clone_size: few; v_call: TRBV7-2; j_call: TRBJ2-6; d_call: -; cdr3_aa: CASSLDWAGANVLTF; cdr3_nt: TGTGCCAGCAGCTTAGATTGGGCTGGGGCCAACGTCCTGACTTTC
clone_size: -; v_call: TRBV28; j_call: TRBJ1-5; d_call: TRBD1; cdr3_aa: CAIRGANNQPQHF; cdr3_nt: TGTGCCATCAGGGGGGCCAACAATCAGCCCCAGCATTTT
clone_size: -; v_call: TRBV6-6; j_call: TRBJ1-1; d_call: -; cdr3_aa: CASSYVGEAFF; cdr3_nt: TGTGCCAGCAGTTACGTCGGTGAAGCTTTCTTT
clone_size: -; v_call: TRBV3-1; j_call: TRBJ2-5; d_call: TRBD1; cdr3_aa: CASSQDPGQGETQYF; cdr3_nt: TGTGCCAGCAGCCAAGACCCGGGACAGGGTGAGACCCAGTACTTC
clone_size: -; v_call: TRBV7-2; j_call: TRBJ2-5; d_call: -; cdr3_aa: CASSLGGLGETQYF; cdr3_nt: TGTGCCAGCAGCTTAGGGGGGTTGGGAGAGACCCAGTACTTC
clone_size: few; v_call: TRBV9; j_call: TRBJ2-3; d_call: TRBD2; cdr3_aa: CASSSLGGEDTQYF; cdr3_nt: TGTGCCAGCAGCTCGCTTGGGGGGGAAGATACGCAGTATTTT
clone_size: -; v_call: TRBV7-2; j_call: TRBJ2-5; d_call: -; cdr3_aa: CASSSGLWETQYF; cdr3_nt: TGTGCCAGCAGCTCCGGCCTATGGGAGACCCAGTACTTC
clone_size: -; v_call: TRBV27; j_call: TRBJ2-7; d_call: -; cdr3_aa: CASRIEGDPYEQYF; cdr3_nt: TGTGCCAGCAGGATCGAGGGAGACCCCTACGAGCAGTACTTC
clone_size: many; v_call: TRBV7-2; j_call: TRBJ1-1; d_call: -; cdr3_aa: CASSLAPGTRVLAFF; cdr3_nt: TGTGCCAGCAGCTTAGCCCCCGGGACTAGGGTGTTAGCTTTCTTT
clone_size: -; v_call: TRBV20-1; j_call: TRBJ2-1; d_call: -; cdr3_aa: CSAQGREPNEQFF; cdr3_nt: TGCAGTGCCCAAGGGCGGGAACCCAATGAGCAGTTCTTC
clone_size: -; v_call: TRBV6-6; j_call: TRBJ2-7; d_call: TRBD1; cdr3_aa: CASSRTGFYEQYF; cdr3_nt: TGTGCCAGCAGCCGGACAGGTTTCTACGAGCAGTACTTC
clone_size: few; v_call: TRBV12-3/TRBV12-4; j_call: TRBJ1-5; d_call: -; cdr3_aa: CASSLFWNSNQPQHF; cdr3_nt: TGTGCCAGCAGTTTGTTTTGGAATAGCAATCAGCCCCAGCATTTT
clone_size: few; v_call: TRBV4-1; j_call: TRBJ2-2; d_call: TRBD2; cdr3_aa: CASRLAGGTNTGELFF; cdr3_nt: TGCGCCAGCAGACTAGCGGGGGGTACGAACACCGGGGAGCTGTTTTTT
clone_size: many; v_call: TRBV3-1; j_call: TRBJ2-2; d_call: -; cdr3_aa: CASSQSGSTGELFF; cdr3_nt: TGTGCCAGCAGCCAGTCAGGGAGCACCGGGGAGCTGTTTTTT
clone_size: -; v_call: TRBV5-1; j_call: TRBJ2-7; d_call: TRBD1; cdr3_aa: CASSLATGGEQYF; cdr3_nt: TGCGCCAGCAGCTTGGCGACAGGGGGCGAGCAGTACTTC
clone_size: -; v_call: TRBV11-2; j_call: TRBJ1-5; d_call: -; cdr3_aa: CASSLSGGQGQPQHF; cdr3_nt: TGTGCCAGCAGCCTTAGCGGGGGGCAGGGACAGCCCCAGCATTTT